Reported below is one T cell receptor (beta chain). This CDR3 contains 15 residues. V was clipped by 4 bases and J by 4 bases; unmatched bases: 8. Germline-derived CDR1 and CDR2 are SGHDT and YYEEEE. This record belongs to a study of blood T cell repertoires in COVID-19. Study information: The origin of the acute and convalescent COVID-19 samples was the United States, Italy and Spain. PBMCs, B-cell-depleted T cells, or T cells were the source of the cDNA or gDNA that made up the material.

Assay: immunoSEQ multiplex PCR; the TCRdb copy retains only in-frame clones and omits some. Here the sample spans roughly 74,000 clones, around nine tenths being singletons. The sequenced sample consisted of peripheral blood. The rearrangement joins TRBV5-6 to TRBJ2-7, with 10 positions matching TRBD1. The sequence came from a woman of 80 years or more with active or convalescent COVID-19. Here the CDR3 DNA reads TGTGCCAGCAGCACGACAGGGGGCGCATTTTACGAGCAGTACTTC. Translated: CASSTTGGAFYEQYF.